Listed below are T cell receptor beta chains from one sample, sequenced in a study of cytomegalovirus exposure and HLA in healthy donors. Sequencing was performed with immunoSEQ multiplex PCR; in TCRdb, only in-frame clones are kept and a portion is missing. The sample lists around 210,000 clones, 85% occurring once. The sequencing sample was made of PBMCs. These receptors all stem from a girl between 2 and 10 years old in good health and CMV-seronegative. The CDR3 runs from the conserved cysteine through the conserved F or W. The D gene is left open where the match is weak. Size values are once, few and many counts, or a class for expanded clones, and some rows have none.

abundance,v_gene,d_gene,j_gene,CDR3aa,CDR3nt
few,TRBV30,TRBD1,TRBJ2-1,CAWSWDREEFF,TGTGCCTGGAGTTGGGACAGGGAGGAGTTCTTC
-,TRBV9,TRBD2,TRBJ2-5,CASSVGLAGGEETQYF,TGTGCCAGCAGCGTAGGGCTAGCGGGGGGAGAAGAGACCCAGTACTTC
few,TRBV29-1,-,TRBJ1-1,CSVQGIEAFF,TGCAGCGTGCAGGGGATTGAAGCTTTCTTT
-,TRBV11-2,-,TRBJ1-3,CASRSARAGAGNTIYF,TGTGCCAGCAGGTCCGCGAGGGCAGGGGCAGGAAACACCATATATTTT
-,TRBV30,-,TRBJ1-2,CAWNEPVDGYTF,TGTGCCTGGAACGAACCGGTCGATGGCTACACCTTC
-,TRBV7-9,TRBD2,TRBJ2-4,CASSPTGVGGDKNIQYF,TGTGCCAGCAGCCCTACGGGAGTGGGGGGGGACAAAAACATTCAGTACTTC
-,TRBV6-5,TRBD1,TRBJ2-7,CATALWDRGYEQYF,TGTGCCACCGCTTTATGGGACAGGGGCTACGAGCAGTACTTC
-,TRBV7-9,-,TRBJ2-3,CASSLPTKTGNSTDTQYF,TGTGCCAGCAGCTTACCCACTAAAACAGGGAACAGCACAGATACGCAGTATTTT
-,TRBV6-1,TRBD2,TRBJ2-3,CASSLGLARTDTQYF,TGTGCCAGCAGTCTCGGACTAGCGCGAACTGATACGCAGTATTTT
once,TRBV19,-,TRBJ1-2,CASSSSKGRGYGYTF,TGTGCCAGTAGTAGTTCTAAGGGCAGGGGCTATGGCTACACCTTC
-,TRBV9,-,TRBJ1-4,CASSVRATNEKLFF,TGTGCCAGCAGCGTTAGAGCAACTAATGAAAAACTGTTTTTT
-,TRBV5-1,-,TRBJ2-5,CASSFGQGHRGGQYF,TGCGCCAGCAGCTTCGGGCAGGGGCATCGCGGCGGGCAGTACTTC
-,TRBV5-1,-,TRBJ2-3,CASSLEGSGRADTQYF,TGCGCCAGCAGCTTGGAGGGTAGCGGTAGGGCAGATACGCAGTATTTT
-,TRBV6-1,-,TRBJ1-5,CASSRQNNQPQHF,TGTGCCAGCAGCAGACAGAACAATCAGCCCCAGCATTTT
-,TRBV30,-,TRBJ2-3,CAWSPGGLTDTQYF,TGTGCCTGGAGTCCGGGTGGCCTGACAGATACGCAGTATTTT
once,TRBV15,-,TRBJ2-1,CATSSPPGRLAGPPNEQFF,TGTGCCACCAGCAGTCCTCCCGGTCGACTGGCGGGCCCCCCCAATGAGCAGTTCTTC
-,TRBV30,-,TRBJ2-1,CAWSASVHEQFF,TGTGCCTGGAGTGCTAGCGTCCATGAGCAGTTCTTC
once,TRBV25-1,-,TRBJ1-1,CASSLDIPLNTEAFF,TGTGCCAGCAGCTTAGACATCCCCCTGAACACTGAAGCTTTCTTT
-,TRBV2,-,TRBJ1-1,CASSDPGTEAFF,TGTGCCAGCAGTGATCCAGGGACTGAAGCTTTCTTT
-,TRBV15,-,TRBJ2-3,CACTTLDASTDTQYF,TGTGCCTGTACGACTCTCGATGCTAGCACAGATACGCAGTATTTT
-,TRBV4-2,-,TRBJ2-1,CASSQDMAGRYNEQFF,TGTGCCAGCAGCCAAGATATGGCGGGCCGCTACAATGAGCAGTTCTTC
once,TRBV4-2,-,TRBJ2-3,CASSQGGGAGTDTQYF,TGTGCCAGCAGCCAGGGTGGGGGGGCCGGCACAGATACGCAGTATTTT
-,TRBV19,TRBD1,TRBJ1-5,CASSIVPDRGGYQPQHF,TGTGCCAGTAGTATAGTTCCGGACAGGGGAGGGTATCAGCCCCAGCATTTT
-,TRBV5-1,-,TRBJ1-1,CASSLAMGAINTEAFF,TGCGCCAGCAGCTTGGCCATGGGGGCGATAAACACTGAAGCTTTCTTT
-,TRBV7-3,TRBD2,TRBJ2-5,CASSLWGTSKSETQYF,TGTGCCAGCAGCTTATGGGGGACTAGCAAGTCGGAGACCCAGTACTTC
few,TRBV2,-,TRBJ2-7,CASSSQNYYEQYF,TGTGCCAGCTCTTCCCAGAATTACTACGAGCAGTACTTC
-,TRBV27,TRBD2,TRBJ2-1,CASSSGSVSYNEQFF,TGTGCCAGCAGTAGCGGGAGTGTCTCCTACAATGAGCAGTTCTTC
-,TRBV6-5,TRBD2,TRBJ2-5,CASSYLQAGGPKTQYF,TGTGCCAGCAGTTACTTGCAAGCGGGGGGGCCGAAGACCCAGTACTTC
-,TRBV10-3,-,TRBJ2-4,CAISEGVGAPEDF,TGTGCCATCAGTGAGGGGGTGGGGGCGCCGGAAGACTTC
-,TRBV10-3,-,TRBJ2-5,CAISESRETQYF,TGTGCCATCAGTGAGTCGAGGGAGACCCAGTACTTC